This T cell receptor beta chain was retrieved from a study of CXCR3-negative and CXCR3-positive naive CD8 T cells. cDNA libraries for TRB were generated by 5' RACE incorporating UMI labels. One entry per CDR3 protein, without DNA, is what TCRdb gives after re-calling the 5' RACE reads. Recorded for this sample: around 160,000 distinct CDR3 sequences. The sorting of each CD8+ T cell subset was done in triplicate, at 300,000 cells each. There are 13 residues in the CDR3. Per germline, CDR1 SGHAT and CDR2 FQNNGV. Study-wide results and caveats: The level of CXCR3 expression partially decreased after cryopreservation; the majority of assays used fresh PBMCs. A higher hydrophobicity marked the TRB CDR3s of CXCR3-positive naive cells versus CXCR3-negative naive cells.

For this clonotype: Its antigen is undetermined.

Sequencing was performed on naive CXCR3+ CD8+ T cells from blood. The subset denotes: CD45RO-CCR7+CD27+CD95- naive CD8+ T cells expressing CXCR3 (TNR3+). This receptor was identified in a human donor in good health. Some clones in this sample may be carry-over from other donors' samples. The rearrangement links TRBV11-2 to TRBJ2-7; TCRdb outputs TRBD1, but without DNA this stays unchecked. The CDR3 loop is CASAPGNLREQYF.